This T cell receptor (beta chain) came from a study of spatial heterogeneity in lung cancer. Time point meaning: sample taken at primary tumor resection. Tumor, nontumor lung or frozen PBMC supplied whole RNA, sequenced without sorting. TCRdb processed the 5' RACE reads anew with MiXCR; each CDR3 protein has one entry. Of 75,000 to 85,000 distinct CDR3 sequences in the sample, 15% to 25% were seen once. Looked up from germline, CDR1 is SGHTA and CDR2 is FQGNSA. The CDR3 runs to 16 residues. Between the trimmed V and J ends, which lost 5 bases and 3 bases, there was a span of 18 bases. The receptor comes from a male donor with early-stage non-small cell lung cancer. The input for sequencing was PBMCs, taken at surgery. The chain couples TRBV7-2 to TRBJ2-3, with a possible D match to TRBD2 (6 bases). The CDR3: CASSLQRDGTTDTQYF. CDR3 coding DNA: TGTGCCAGCAGCCTGCAACGTGACGGGACTACAGATACGCAGTATTTT.